The rows below give T cell receptor beta chains drawn from one sample of a study of chemoradiotherapy in HPV16-positive cancers. Libraries were prepared by immunoSEQ multiplex PCR; TCRdb keeps only in-frame clonotypes and omits some of them. Of roughly 510 clones detected, about 80% appear once; the ten largest clones hold 20%. The sample was tumor tissue, taken from a patient who underwent chemoradiotherapy. These TCRs come from a human donor with HPV-associated anogenital cancer. The CDR3 runs from the conserved cysteine through the conserved F or W. The D gene is left open where the match is weak. The listing skips clone size in some rows; elsewhere it reads once, few, many or a size class.

CDR3aa	CDR3nt	len	d_gene	v_gene	j_gene	abundance
CASSLEDRGQEKLFF	TGTGCCAGCAGCTTAGAGGACAGGGGTCAGGAAAAACTGTTTTTT	15	TRBD1	TRBV7-2	TRBJ1-4	NA
CANPSSDSVIAEAFF	TGCGCCAATCCGTCCTCCGACAGTGTAATTGCTGAAGCTTTCTTT	15	NA	TRBV10-1	TRBJ1-1	NA
CASSLVGGASYEQYF	TGTGCCAGCAGCTTAGTTGGGGGGGCCTCCTACGAGCAGTACTTC	15	NA	TRBV7-2	TRBJ2-7	NA
CSATVGSNYGYTF	TGCAGCGCCACCGTCGGCAGCAACTATGGCTACACCTTC	13	NA	TRBV29-1	TRBJ1-2	NA
CASSPVAGSEEQYF	TGTGCCAGCAGCCCTGTAGCGGGGAGTGAAGAGCAGTACTTC	14	TRBD2	TRBV11-2	TRBJ2-7	NA
CASSGTSGTLGGEQFF	TGTGCCAGCAGTGGGACTAGCGGGACCCTCGGGGGTGAGCAGTTCTTC	16	TRBD2	TRBV28	TRBJ2-1	NA
CSVGGAGTGELFF	TGCAGCGTTGGGGGGGCGGGGACCGGGGAGCTGTTTTTT	13	NA	TRBV29-1	TRBJ2-2	NA
CASSLVTWVWRTEAFF	TGTGCCAGCAGCTTAGTAACGTGGGTCTGGCGCACTGAAGCTTTCTTT	16	NA	TRBV7-9	TRBJ1-1	few
CSVGGTEAFF	TGCAGCGTCGGAGGGACTGAAGCTTTCTTT	10	NA	TRBV29-1	TRBJ1-1	NA
CASSLMRGLSTDTQYF	TGTGCCAGCAGCTTGATGCGGGGGCTGAGCACAGATACGCAGTATTTT	16	NA	TRBV5-4	TRBJ2-3	NA
CASSLDRGSDTQYF	TGTGCCAGCAGCTTGGACAGGGGATCAGATACGCAGTATTTT	14	TRBD1	TRBV7-2	TRBJ2-3	NA
CASSEKADLTGELFF	TGTGCCAGCAGTGAGAAGGCAGACTTGACCGGGGAGCTGTTTTTT	15	NA	TRBV6-1	TRBJ2-2	NA
CASSLANSEAFF	TGTGCCAGCAGCTTAGCAAATTCTGAAGCTTTCTTT	12	NA	TRBV7-9	TRBJ1-1	few
CASSASGSQSYEQYF	TGTGCCAGCAGTGCAAGCGGGAGCCAATCCTACGAGCAGTACTTC	15	TRBD2	TRBV6-1	TRBJ2-7	NA
CASSPEGTGGETQYF	TGTGCCAGCTCACCAGAAGGGACAGGGGGAGAGACCCAGTACTTC	15	TRBD1	TRBV18	TRBJ2-5	NA
CASSVDSLERNQPQHF	TGTGCCAGCAGCGTGGACAGTTTGGAGCGAAATCAGCCCCAGCATTTT	16	NA	TRBV5-4	TRBJ1-5	NA
CASSLANSEAFF	TGTGCCAGCAGCTTAGCAAATTCTGAAGCTTTCTTT	12	NA	TRBV11-1	TRBJ1-1	NA
CASSESEVGYTF	TGTGCCAGCAGTGAATCGGAGGTTGGCTACACCTTC	12	NA	TRBV25-1	TRBJ1-2	NA